A selection of T cell receptor beta chains follows, all from one sample in a study of blood T cell repertoires in COVID-19. Repertoires were generated with immunoSEQ multiplex PCR, while TCRdb's copy carries only in-frame clones and drops some. The data hold 200,000 or so clones, with 88% observed a single time. Sequenced input: PBMCs or T cells enriched from blood (not recorded which). Receptors originate from a woman in her thirties who had recovered from COVID-19. The CDR3 runs from the conserved cysteine through the conserved F or W. Each record gives: clone size, D gene, J gene, V gene, CDR3 protein, CDR3 DNA. The D gene is left open where the match is weak. Size values are once, few and many counts, or a class for expanded clones, and some rows have none.

size: once
D: TRBD2
J: TRBJ2-5
V: TRBV5-1
CDR3: CASSLTPAILSRGGKTQYF
DNA: TGCGCCAGCAGCCTCACCCCAGCCATCCTATCGCGGGGGGGAAAGACCCAGTACTTC

size: NA
D: NA
J: TRBJ1-2
V: TRBV27
CDR3: CASSLKGLRDYGYTF
DNA: TGTGCCAGCAGTTTAAAGGGTCTGAGGGACTATGGCTACACCTTC

size: once
D: NA
J: TRBJ1-4
V: TRBV12-3/TRBV12-4
CDR3: CASSLDRNEKLFF
DNA: TGTGCCAGCAGTTTAGACAGGAATGAAAAACTGTTTTTT

size: NA
D: NA
J: TRBJ2-2
V: TRBV13
CDR3: CASSLPASGSPNTGELFF
DNA: TGTGCCAGCAGCTTACCCGCGAGCGGCTCACCTAACACCGGGGAGCTGTTTTTT

size: NA
D: TRBD1
J: TRBJ2-5
V: TRBV23-1
CDR3: CASSHTGEETQYF
DNA: TGCGCCAGCAGTCACACAGGGGAAGAGACCCAGTACTTC

size: NA
D: NA
J: TRBJ1-4
V: TRBV15
CDR3: CATSRDQEKLFF
DNA: TGTGCCACCAGCAGAGATCAAGAAAAACTGTTTTTT

size: NA
D: TRBD2
J: TRBJ2-2
V: TRBV5-6
CDR3: CASSFTPGTTITGELFF
DNA: TGTGCCAGCAGCTTTACCCCCGGGACTACTATCACCGGGGAGCTGTTTTTT

size: once
D: NA
J: TRBJ1-2
V: TRBV12-3/TRBV12-4
CDR3: CASSLTGGYGYTF
DNA: TGTGCCAGCAGTTTAACCGGGGGTTACGGCTACACCTTC

size: NA
D: NA
J: TRBJ2-3
V: TRBV9
CDR3: CASSPWSSSTDTQYF
DNA: TGTGCCAGCAGCCCGTGGAGTAGCAGCACAGATACGCAGTATTTT

size: NA
D: TRBD1
J: TRBJ1-6
V: TRBV6-5
CDR3: CASRPGTGGNSPLHF
DNA: TGTGCCAGCAGACCCGGGACAGGGGGAAATTCACCCCTCCACTTT

size: NA
D: NA
J: TRBJ2-1
V: TRBV6-5
CDR3: CASSYPPGKQFF
DNA: TGTGCCAGCAGTTACCCCCCAGGGAAGCAGTTCTTC

size: few
D: TRBD2
J: TRBJ2-5
V: TRBV7-8
CDR3: CASSLVASGGQETQYF
DNA: TGTGCCAGCAGCTTAGTGGCTAGCGGGGGGCAAGAGACCCAGTACTTC

size: once
D: TRBD1
J: TRBJ2-2
V: TRBV7-9
CDR3: CASTSDRGYHGELFF
DNA: TGTGCCAGCACTTCAGACAGGGGGTATCACGGGGAGCTGTTTTTT

size: NA
D: TRBD1
J: TRBJ1-5
V: TRBV19
CDR3: CASSIDRQGWQPQHF
DNA: TGTGCCAGTAGTATAGATCGACAGGGATGGCAGCCCCAGCATTTT

size: NA
D: NA
J: TRBJ1-2
V: TRBV6-5
CDR3: CASSYTGYANYGYTF
DNA: TGTGCCAGCAGTTACACGGGGTATGCTAACTATGGCTACACCTTC

size: NA
D: TRBD2
J: TRBJ2-2
V: TRBV13
CDR3: CASSVSGGNTGELFF
DNA: TGTGCCAGCAGCGTAAGCGGGGGAAACACCGGGGAGCTGTTTTTT

size: NA
D: TRBD1
J: TRBJ2-7
V: TRBV15
CDR3: CATSREWDRDKLQYF
DNA: TGTGCCACCAGCAGAGAATGGGACAGGGATAAATTGCAGTACTTC

size: NA
D: TRBD1
J: TRBJ1-2
V: TRBV11-1
CDR3: CASSSGGAANYGYTF
DNA: TGTGCCAGCAGCTCAGGGGGTGCGGCTAACTATGGCTACACCTTC

size: NA
D: NA
J: TRBJ2-7
V: TRBV18
CDR3: CASSPPGLSYEQYF
DNA: TGTGCCAGCTCACCACCCGGACTCAGCTACGAGCAGTACTTC

size: NA
D: TRBD2
J: TRBJ2-3
V: TRBV7-3
CDR3: CASRQTSGGLDTQYF
DNA: TGTGCCAGCAGACAGACTAGCGGGGGGCTAGATACGCAGTATTTT

size: NA
D: NA
J: TRBJ2-1
V: TRBV5-6
CDR3: CASSLPGGIHNEQFF
DNA: TGTGCCAGCAGCTTGCCTGGGGGCATCCACAATGAGCAGTTCTTC

size: NA
D: TRBD1
J: TRBJ1-1
V: TRBV7-8
CDR3: CASSLGQTYMNTEAFF
DNA: TGTGCCAGCAGCCTGGGACAGACCTACATGAACACTGAAGCTTTCTTT

size: NA
D: NA
J: TRBJ1-2
V: TRBV19
CDR3: CASSIAYRAYGYTF
DNA: TGTGCCAGTAGTATAGCCTACAGGGCCTATGGCTACACCTTC

size: NA
D: TRBD2
J: TRBJ2-1
V: TRBV2
CDR3: CASSVSSGVTYNEQFF
DNA: TGTGCCAGCAGTGTTTCTAGCGGGGTGACCTACAATGAGCAGTTCTTC

size: NA
D: NA
J: TRBJ1-3
V: TRBV19
CDR3: CASSVDTGFRNTIYF
DNA: TGTGCCAGTAGCGTCGACACAGGGTTTAGAAACACCATATATTTT

size: NA
D: TRBD1
J: TRBJ1-1
V: TRBV18
CDR3: CASSPLRTGTGTEAFF
DNA: TGTGCCAGCTCACCGCTACGGACAGGGACTGGCACTGAAGCTTTCTTT

size: once
D: TRBD2
J: TRBJ2-1
V: TRBV5-1
CDR3: CASSLVLANSDNEQFF
DNA: TGCGCCAGCAGCTTGGTACTAGCGAACTCGGACAATGAGCAGTTCTTC

size: once
D: NA
J: TRBJ2-2
V: TRBV15
CDR3: CATSRTENTGELFF
DNA: TGTGCCACCAGCAGGACAGAGAACACCGGGGAGCTGTTTTTT

size: NA
D: NA
J: TRBJ2-3
V: TRBV2
CDR3: CASSVSLSQYF
DNA: TGTGCCAGCAGTGTCTCTCTCTCGCAGTATTTT

size: NA
D: NA
J: TRBJ2-5
V: TRBV7-2
CDR3: CASSLALSVTGTQYF
DNA: TGTGCCAGCAGCTTAGCGTTGTCCGTCACCGGGACCCAGTACTTC

size: few
D: TRBD1
J: TRBJ2-5
V: TRBV3-1/TRBV3-2
CDR3: CASSQATGGGEETQYF
DNA: TGTGCCAGCAGCCAGGCGACAGGGGGCGGGGAAGAGACCCAGTACTTC

size: NA
D: TRBD1
J: TRBJ2-7
V: TRBV7-9
CDR3: CASSRDRGLEQYF
DNA: TGTGCCAGCAGCCGGGACAGGGGGCTCGAGCAGTACTTC

size: NA
D: TRBD1
J: TRBJ1-2
V: TRBV5-1
CDR3: CASSPPTGNYGYTF
DNA: TGCGCCAGCAGCCCCCCGACAGGGAACTATGGCTACACCTTC

size: NA
D: NA
J: TRBJ2-6
V: TRBV11-3
CDR3: CASSLDGGGGNTGANVLTF
DNA: TGTGCCAGCAGCTTAGATGGGGGCGGGGGCAACACTGGGGCCAACGTCCTGACTTTC

size: NA
D: TRBD2
J: TRBJ2-7
V: TRBV11-3
CDR3: CASSFNSGSYEQYF
DNA: TGTGCCAGCAGCTTTAATAGCGGGTCCTACGAGCAGTACTTC

size: once
D: TRBD1
J: TRBJ1-6
V: TRBV4-1
CDR3: CASSRKDRGDSPLHF
DNA: TGCGCCAGCAGCCGAAAGGACAGGGGAGACTCACCCCTCCACTTT

size: NA
D: TRBD1
J: TRBJ2-5
V: TRBV9
CDR3: CASSATRGLGETQYF
DNA: TGTGCCAGCAGCGCAACCAGGGGGCTCGGGGAGACCCAGTACTTC

size: NA
D: NA
J: TRBJ1-2
V: TRBV5-6
CDR3: CASSRTDGYTF
DNA: TGTGCCAGCAGCCGGACAGATGGCTACACCTTC